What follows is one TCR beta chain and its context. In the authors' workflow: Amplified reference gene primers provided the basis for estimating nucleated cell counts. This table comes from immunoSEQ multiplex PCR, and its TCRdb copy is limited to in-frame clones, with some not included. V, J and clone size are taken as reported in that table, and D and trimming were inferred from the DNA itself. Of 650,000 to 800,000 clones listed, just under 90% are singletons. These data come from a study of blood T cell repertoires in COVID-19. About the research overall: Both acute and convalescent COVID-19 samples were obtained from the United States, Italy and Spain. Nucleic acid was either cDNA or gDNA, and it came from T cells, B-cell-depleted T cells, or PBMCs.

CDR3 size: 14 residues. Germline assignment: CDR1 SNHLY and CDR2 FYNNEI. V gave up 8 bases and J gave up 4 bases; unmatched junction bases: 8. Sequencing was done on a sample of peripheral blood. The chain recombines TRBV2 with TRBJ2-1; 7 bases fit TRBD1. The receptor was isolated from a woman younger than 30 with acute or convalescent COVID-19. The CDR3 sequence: CASYHPGQYNEQFF. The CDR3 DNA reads TGTGCCAGCTATCATCCGGGACAGTACAATGAGCAGTTCTTC.